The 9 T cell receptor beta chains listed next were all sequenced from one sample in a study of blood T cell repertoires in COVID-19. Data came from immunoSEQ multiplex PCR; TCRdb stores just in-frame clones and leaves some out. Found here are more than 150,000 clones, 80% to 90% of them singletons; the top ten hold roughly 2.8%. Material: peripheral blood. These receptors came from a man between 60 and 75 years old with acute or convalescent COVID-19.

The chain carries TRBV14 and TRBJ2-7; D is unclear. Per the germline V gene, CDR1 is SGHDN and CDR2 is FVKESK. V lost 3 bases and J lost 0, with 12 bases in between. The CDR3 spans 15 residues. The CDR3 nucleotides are TGTGCCAGCAGCCATGGCGGCCCAACCTCCTACGAGCAGTACTTC. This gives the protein CASSHGGPTSYEQYF.

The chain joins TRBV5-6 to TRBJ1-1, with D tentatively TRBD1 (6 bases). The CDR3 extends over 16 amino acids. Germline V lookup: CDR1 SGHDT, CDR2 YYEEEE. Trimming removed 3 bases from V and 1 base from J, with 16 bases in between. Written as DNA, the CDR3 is TGTGCCAGCAGCTCACTGCTACAGGGCTCGAACACTGAAGCTTTCTTT. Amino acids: CASSSLLQGSNTEAFF.

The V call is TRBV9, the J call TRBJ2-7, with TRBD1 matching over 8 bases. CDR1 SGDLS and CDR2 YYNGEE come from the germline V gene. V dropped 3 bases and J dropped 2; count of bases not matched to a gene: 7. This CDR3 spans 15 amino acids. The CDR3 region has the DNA TGTGCCAGCAGCGCATCCCCGGGACAGGCCTACGAGCAGTACTTC. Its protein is CASSASPGQAYEQYF. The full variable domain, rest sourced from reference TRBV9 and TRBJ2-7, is DSGVTQTPKHLITATGQRVTLRCSPRSGDLSVYWYQQSLDQGLQFLIQYYNGEERAKGNILERFSAQQFPDLHSELNLSSLELGDSALYFCASSASPGQAYEQYFGPGTRLTVT.

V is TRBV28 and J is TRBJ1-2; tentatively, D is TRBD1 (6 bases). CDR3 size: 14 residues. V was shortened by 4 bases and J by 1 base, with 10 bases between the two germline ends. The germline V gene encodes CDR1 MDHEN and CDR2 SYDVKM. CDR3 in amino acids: CASSWDTINYGYTF. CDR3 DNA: TGTGCCAGCAGTTGGGACACCATTAACTATGGCTACACCTTC.

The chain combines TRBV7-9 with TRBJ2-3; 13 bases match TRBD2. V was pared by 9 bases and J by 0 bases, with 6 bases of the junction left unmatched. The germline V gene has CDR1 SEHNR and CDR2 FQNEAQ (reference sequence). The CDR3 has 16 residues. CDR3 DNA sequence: TGTGCCAGTAGAGGGACTAGCGGGGCTAGCACAGATACGCAGTATTTT. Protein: CASRGTSGASTDTQYF.

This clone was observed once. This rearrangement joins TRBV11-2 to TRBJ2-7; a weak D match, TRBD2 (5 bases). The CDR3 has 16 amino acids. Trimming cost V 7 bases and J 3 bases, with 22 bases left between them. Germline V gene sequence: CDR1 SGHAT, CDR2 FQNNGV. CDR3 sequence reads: CASNPLVRTRDYEQYF. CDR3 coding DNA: TGTGCCAGCAACCCCCTCGTGCGGACTCGAGACTACGAGCAGTACTTC.

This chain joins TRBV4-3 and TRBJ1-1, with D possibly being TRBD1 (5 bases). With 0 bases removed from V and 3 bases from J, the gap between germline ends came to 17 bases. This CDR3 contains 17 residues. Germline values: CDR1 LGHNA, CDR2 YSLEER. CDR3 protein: CASSQDIRPGQYTEAFF. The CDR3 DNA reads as TGCGCCAGCAGCCAAGATATTCGGCCAGGGCAGTACACTGAAGCTTTCTTT.

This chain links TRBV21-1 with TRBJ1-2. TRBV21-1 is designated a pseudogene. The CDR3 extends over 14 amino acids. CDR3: CASSKVYRGGGYTF. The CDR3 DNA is TGTGCCAGCAGCAAAGTTTACCGGGGTGGTGGCTACACCTTC.

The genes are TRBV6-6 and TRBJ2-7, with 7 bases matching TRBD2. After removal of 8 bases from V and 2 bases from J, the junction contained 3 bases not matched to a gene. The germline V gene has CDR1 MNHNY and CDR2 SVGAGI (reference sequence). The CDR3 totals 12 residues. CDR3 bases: TGTGCCAGCCGACTAGCAACCTACGAGCAGTACTTC. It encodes CASRLATYEQYF.